This TCR beta chain was identified during a study of blood T cell repertoires in COVID-19. The wider study: The samples span acute and convalescent COVID-19 from the United States, Italy and Spain. Sample material is recorded as cDNA or gDNA derived from T cells, B-cell-depleted T cells, or PBMCs.

Authors' methods: Amplification of reference gene primers provided the estimated nucleated cell counts. Assay used: immunoSEQ multiplex PCR; TCRdb lists only in-frame clones, some missing. For V, J and clone size, that table is used; D and trimming come from the DNA. The data show a few hundred thousand clones, with approximately 88% seen just once and 10% to 15% held by the top ten. Patients in Seattle were enrolled during active infection, then followed longitudinally. Germline assignment: CDR1 MNHNY and CDR2 SVGAGI (reference sequence). The CDR3 totals 15 residues. Trimming at V came to 6 bases and at J to 3 bases, leaving 10 bases not matched to a gene.

The TCR sequence derives from a woman in her forties or fifties with COVID-19, enrolled during active disease. V and J are TRBV6-6 and TRBJ2-7, with 8 bases identical to TRBD1. The sequenced material came from peripheral blood. The chain's CDR3 is CASSKRTGSIYEQYF. Here the CDR3 DNA reads TGTGCCAGCAGCAAACGGACAGGGAGTATCTACGAGCAGTACTTC.